This TCR beta chain was obtained from a study of cytomegalovirus exposure and HLA in healthy donors. The study's findings and limits: In a later analysis, most CMV-associated TCR beta chains appeared HLA-restricted.

The CDR3 spans 13 residues. CDR1 and CDR2 (germline): SEHNR, FQNEAQ (reference sequence). For this clone: Its antigen is as yet unknown. A read error may account for a junction end that differs from germline.

A multiplex PCR was run with 60 Vbeta primers and 13 Jbeta primers. Libraries were prepared by immunoSEQ multiplex PCR; TCRdb keeps only in-frame clonotypes and omits some of them. Seen here are some 150,000 clones, roughly 85% observed once, and the top ten hold about 0.64%. The sequence was collected from a male donor in good health and CMV-seronegative. Sequencing was carried out using PBMCs. The gene calls are TRBV7-9 and TRBJ1-6; no firm D call. The CDR3 spells CSSTDQRGEPLHF. The CDR3 DNA sequence: TGTTCCAGCACCGATCAGCGGGGTGAACCCCTCCACTTT. Full variable domain (outside the CDR3, taken from reference TRBV7-9 and TRBJ1-6): DTGVSQNPRHKITKRGQNVTFRCDPISEHNRLYWYRQTLGQGPEFLTYFQNEAQLEKSRLLSDRFSAERPKGSFSTLEIQRTEQGDSAMYLCSSTDQRGEPLHFGNGTRLTVT.